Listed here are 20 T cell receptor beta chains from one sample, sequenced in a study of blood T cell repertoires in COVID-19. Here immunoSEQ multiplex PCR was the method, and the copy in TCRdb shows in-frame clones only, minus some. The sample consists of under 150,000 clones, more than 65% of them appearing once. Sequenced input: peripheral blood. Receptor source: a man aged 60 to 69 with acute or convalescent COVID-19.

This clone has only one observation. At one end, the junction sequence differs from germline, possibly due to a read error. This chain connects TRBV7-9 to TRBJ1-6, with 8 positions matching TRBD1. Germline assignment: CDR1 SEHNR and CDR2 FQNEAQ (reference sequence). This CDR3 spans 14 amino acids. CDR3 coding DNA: TGTGCCAGCAGCCAAGGGACAGGCTTCTCACCCCCCCACTTT. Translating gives CASSQGTGFSPPHF.

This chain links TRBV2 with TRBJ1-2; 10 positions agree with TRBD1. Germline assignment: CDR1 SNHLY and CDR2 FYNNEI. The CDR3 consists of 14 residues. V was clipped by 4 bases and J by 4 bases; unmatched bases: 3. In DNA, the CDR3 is TGTGCCAGCAGTGGGGGGACAGGGGTCTATGGCTACACCTTC. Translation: CASSGGTGVYGYTF.

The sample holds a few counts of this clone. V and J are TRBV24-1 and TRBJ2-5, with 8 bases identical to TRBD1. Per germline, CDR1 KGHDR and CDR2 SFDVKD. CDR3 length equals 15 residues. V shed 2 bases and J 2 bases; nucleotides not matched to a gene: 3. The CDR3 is CATSDSGGAQETQYF. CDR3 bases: TGTGCCACCAGTGATTCAGGGGGCGCGCAAGAGACCCAGTACTTC.

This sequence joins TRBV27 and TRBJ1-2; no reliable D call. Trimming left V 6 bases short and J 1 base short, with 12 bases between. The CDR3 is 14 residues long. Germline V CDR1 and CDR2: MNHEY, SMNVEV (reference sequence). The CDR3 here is CASRPREVNYGYTF. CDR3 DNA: TGTGCCAGCAGGCCGAGGGAGGTTAACTATGGCTACACCTTC.

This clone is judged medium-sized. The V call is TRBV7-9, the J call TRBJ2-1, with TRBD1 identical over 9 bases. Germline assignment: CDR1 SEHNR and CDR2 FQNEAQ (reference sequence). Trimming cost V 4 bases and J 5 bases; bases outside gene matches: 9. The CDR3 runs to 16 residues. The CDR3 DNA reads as TGTGCCAGCAGCTCCCCCCGGGACAGGGTCGACAATGAGCAGTTCTTC. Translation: CASSSPRDRVDNEQFF. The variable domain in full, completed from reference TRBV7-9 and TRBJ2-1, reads DTGVSQNPRHKITKRGQNVTFRCDPISEHNRLYWYRQTLGQGPEFLTYFQNEAQLEKSRLLSDRFSAERPKGSFSTLEIQRTEQGDSAMYLCASSSPRDRVDNEQFFGPGTRLTVL.

The CDR3 nucleotides are TGTGCCAGCAGTTCCGCCGGGACAGGGAAAACCGGGGAGCTGTTTTTT. Translating it yields CASSSAGTGKTGELFF. The chain recombines TRBV27 with TRBJ2-2, with 9 nucleotides matching TRBD1. This CDR3 is built from 16 residues. Germline V gene lookup returns CDR1 MNHEY and CDR2 SMNVEV (reference sequence). Trimming took 4 bases from V and 5 from J; bases not matched to a gene: 8.

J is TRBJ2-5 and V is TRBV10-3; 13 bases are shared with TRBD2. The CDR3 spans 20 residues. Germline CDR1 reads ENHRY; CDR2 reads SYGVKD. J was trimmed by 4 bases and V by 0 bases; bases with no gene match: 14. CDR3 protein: CAISESNVLAGGPGRETQYF. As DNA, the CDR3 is TGTGCCATCAGTGAGTCTAACGTACTAGCGGGAGGGCCAGGGAGAGAGACCCAGTACTTC.

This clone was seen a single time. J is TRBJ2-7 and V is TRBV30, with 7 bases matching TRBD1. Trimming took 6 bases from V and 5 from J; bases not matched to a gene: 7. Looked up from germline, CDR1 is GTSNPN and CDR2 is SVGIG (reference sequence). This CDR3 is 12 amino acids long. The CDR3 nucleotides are TGTGCCTGTAGACAGGGTCCCCACGAGCAGTACTTC. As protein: CACRQGPHEQYF.

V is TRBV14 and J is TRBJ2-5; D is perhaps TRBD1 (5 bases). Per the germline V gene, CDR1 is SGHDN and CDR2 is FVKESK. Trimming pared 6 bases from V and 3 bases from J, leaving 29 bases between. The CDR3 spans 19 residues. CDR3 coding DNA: TGTGCCAGCAGATACAGGCGGTACAGTCGGATGAGAGTAAAAGAGACCCAGTACTTC. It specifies CASRYRRYSRMRVKETQYF.

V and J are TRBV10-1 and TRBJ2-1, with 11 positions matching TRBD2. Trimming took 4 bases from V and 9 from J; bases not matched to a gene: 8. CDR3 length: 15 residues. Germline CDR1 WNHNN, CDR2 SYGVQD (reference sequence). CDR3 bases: TGCGCCAGCAGTGGGCTACTAGCGGGAGCGACTGAGCAGTTCTTC. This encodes CASSGLLAGATEQFF.

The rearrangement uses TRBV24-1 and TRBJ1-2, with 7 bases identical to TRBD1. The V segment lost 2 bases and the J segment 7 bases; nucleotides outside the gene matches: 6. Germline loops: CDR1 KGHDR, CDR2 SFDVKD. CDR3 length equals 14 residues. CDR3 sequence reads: CATSDWRQGSGYTF. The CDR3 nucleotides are TGTGCCACCAGTGATTGGAGACAGGGTTCTGGCTACACCTTC.

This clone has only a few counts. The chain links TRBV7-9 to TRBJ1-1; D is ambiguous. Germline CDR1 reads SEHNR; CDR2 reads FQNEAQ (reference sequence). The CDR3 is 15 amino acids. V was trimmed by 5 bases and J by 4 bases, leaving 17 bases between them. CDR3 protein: CASSLGGRRVTEAFF. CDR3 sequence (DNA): TGTGCCAGCAGCCTCGGAGGGAGGCGAGTCACTGAAGCTTTCTTT.

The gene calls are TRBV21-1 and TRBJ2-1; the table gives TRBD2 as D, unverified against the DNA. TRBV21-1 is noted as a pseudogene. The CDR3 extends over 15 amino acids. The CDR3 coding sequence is TGTGCCAGCAGCAAAGGTCGGCTAGCGGGAGTTCATCAGTTCTTC. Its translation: CASSKGRLAGVHQFF.

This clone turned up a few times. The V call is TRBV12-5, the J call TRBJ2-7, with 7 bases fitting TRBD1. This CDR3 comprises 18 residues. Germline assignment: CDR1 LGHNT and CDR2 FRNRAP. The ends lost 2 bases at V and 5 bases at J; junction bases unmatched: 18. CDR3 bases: TGTGCTAGTGGTTTGCCTCCCGGGGATCAGGGGGAAAGCGACGAGCAGTACTTC. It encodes CASGLPPGDQGESDEQYF.

CDR3 loop: CASSQEQGPNEQFF. The CDR3 DNA reads TGTGCCAGCAGCCAAGAACAGGGGCCCAATGAGCAGTTCTTC. This chain connects TRBV4-2 to TRBJ2-1; TRBD1 aligns across 7 bases. CDR3 length: 14 amino acids. Trimming at V came to 0 bases and at J to 6 bases, leaving 2 bases not matched to a gene. Germline V gene sequence: CDR1 LGHNA, CDR2 YNFKEQ.

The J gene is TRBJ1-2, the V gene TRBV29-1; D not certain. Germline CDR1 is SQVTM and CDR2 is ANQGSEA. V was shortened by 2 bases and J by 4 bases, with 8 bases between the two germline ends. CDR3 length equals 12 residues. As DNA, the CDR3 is TGCAGCGTTGAACACACCCCCTATGGCTACACCTTC. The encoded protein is CSVEHTPYGYTF.

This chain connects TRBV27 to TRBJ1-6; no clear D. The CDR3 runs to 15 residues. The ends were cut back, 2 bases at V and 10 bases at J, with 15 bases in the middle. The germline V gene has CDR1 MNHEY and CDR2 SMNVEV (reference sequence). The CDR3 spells CASSLDTPQWSPLHF. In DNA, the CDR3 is TGTGCCAGCAGTTTAGACACCCCCCAATGGTCACCCCTCCACTTT.

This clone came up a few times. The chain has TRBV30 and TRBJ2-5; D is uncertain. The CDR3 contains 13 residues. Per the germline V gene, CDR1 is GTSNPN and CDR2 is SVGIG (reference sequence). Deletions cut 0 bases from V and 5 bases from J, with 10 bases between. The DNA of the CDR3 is TGTGCCTGGAGTGTACGTGGGCTGGAGACCCAGTACTTC. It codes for CAWSVRGLETQYF.

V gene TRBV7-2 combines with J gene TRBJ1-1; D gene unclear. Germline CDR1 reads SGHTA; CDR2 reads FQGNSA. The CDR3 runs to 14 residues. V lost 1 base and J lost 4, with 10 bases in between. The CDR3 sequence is CASSLGMAGTEAFF. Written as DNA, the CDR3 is TGTGCCAGCAGCTTAGGCATGGCGGGCACTGAAGCTTTCTTT.

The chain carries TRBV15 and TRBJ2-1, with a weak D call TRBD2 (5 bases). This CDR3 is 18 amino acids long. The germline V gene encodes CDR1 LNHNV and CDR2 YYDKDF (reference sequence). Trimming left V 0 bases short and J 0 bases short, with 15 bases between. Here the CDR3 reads CATSRDRWTSSSYNEQFF. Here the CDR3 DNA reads TGTGCCACCAGCAGAGATCGATGGACTTCCAGCTCCTACAATGAGCAGTTCTTC.